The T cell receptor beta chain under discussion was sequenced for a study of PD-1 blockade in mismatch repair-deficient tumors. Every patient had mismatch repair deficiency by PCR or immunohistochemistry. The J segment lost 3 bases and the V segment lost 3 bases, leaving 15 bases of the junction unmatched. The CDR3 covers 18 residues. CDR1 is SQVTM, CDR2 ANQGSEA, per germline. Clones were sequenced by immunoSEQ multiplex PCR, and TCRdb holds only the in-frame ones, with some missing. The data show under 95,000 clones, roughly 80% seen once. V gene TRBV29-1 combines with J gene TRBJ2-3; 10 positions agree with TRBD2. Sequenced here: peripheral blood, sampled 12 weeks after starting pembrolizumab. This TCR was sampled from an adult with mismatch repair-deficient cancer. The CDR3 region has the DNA TGCAGCGTTGAGGGCCTAGGTCTAGCGGGAGTTCGTACAGATACGCAGTATTTT. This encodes CSVEGLGLAGVRTDTQYF.